Following are 28 T cell receptor beta chains from one sample sequenced in a study of spatial heterogeneity in lung cancer. Time point defined: sample taken at primary tumor resection. Sequencing of whole RNA from tumor, nontumor lung or frozen PBMC involved no sorting. TCRdb itself ran the 5' RACE reads through MiXCR, one entry per CDR3 protein. The data contain about 1,600 distinct CDR3 sequences, approximately 27% of them seen just once; the ten biggest clones take up about 50%. Sample: PBMCs, taken at surgery. The receptors here all came from a male donor with early-stage non-small cell lung cancer.

This clonotype occurred many times. The chain combines TRBV12-3 or TRBV12-4 with TRBJ2-1; 8 bases align to TRBD1. The CDR3 runs to 17 residues. Losses at the gene ends were 4 bases for V and 9 bases for J; bases not matched to a gene: 17. CDR3 region: CASSSRTGTWLIIEQFF. The CDR3 nucleotides are TGTGCCAGCAGTTCCCGGACAGGGACTTGGTTAATTATTGAGCAGTTCTTC.

The rearrangement uses TRBV10-3 and TRBJ1-2, with 11 bases identical to TRBD1. The CDR3 runs to 14 residues. The junction had 6 bases not matched to a gene; V was cut back by 8 bases and J by 4 bases. Germline lookup yields CDR1 ENHRY and CDR2 SYGVKD. CDR3 sequence: CAIFLDRGPYGYTF. CDR3 in DNA: TGTGCCATCTTCTTGGACAGGGGGCCCTATGGCTACACCTTC.

The J gene is TRBJ1-1, the V gene TRBV13; 7 bases are a match to TRBD1. The germline V gene has CDR1 PRHDT and CDR2 FYEKMQ (reference sequence). V gave up 4 bases and J gave up 1 base; unmatched junction bases: 3. CDR3 length equals 14 residues. CDR3 DNA: TGTGCCAGCAGCTGGGGACAGACGAACACTGAAGCTTTCTTT. It yields the protein CASSWGQTNTEAFF.

This clonotype was detected ten times or more. The chain carries TRBV27 and TRBJ2-7, with 7 positions matching TRBD1. CDR1 and CDR2 (germline): MNHEY, SMNVEV (reference sequence). The CDR3 is made up of 12 amino acids. The trim removed 5 bases at V and 5 bases at J, leaving 3 bases unmatched. The CDR3 region has the DNA TGTGCCAGCAGTACAGGGGCCGACGAGCAGTACTTC. Translating it yields CASSTGADEQYF.

This clonotype was seen a handful of times. The rearrangement uses TRBV6-5 and TRBJ2-1; 8 bases are shared with TRBD2. The CDR3 is 15 residues long. The germline V gene encodes CDR1 MNHEY and CDR2 SVGAGI. Trimming removed 4 bases from V and 8 bases from J; junction bases left unmatched: 10. The CDR3 DNA reads as TGTGCCAGCAGTTTGGCTAGCGGGCCTAGCGATGAGCAGTTCTTC. It codes for CASSLASGPSDEQFF.

The J gene is TRBJ2-2, the V gene TRBV6-5; 7 nucleotides align to TRBD1. V shed 10 bases and J 7 bases; nucleotides not matched to a gene: 12. Germline V gene lookup returns CDR1 MNHEY and CDR2 SVGAGI. CDR3 size: 14 residues. This CDR3 is CATRRDRDSGELFF. The CDR3 coding sequence is TGTGCCACCCGCCGCGACAGGGATAGCGGGGAGCTGTTTTTT.

J is TRBJ2-3 and V is TRBV30, with D possibly TRBD1 on 5 matching bases. V was clipped by 0 bases and J by 5 bases, with 15 bases between them. Germline CDR1 and CDR2: GTSNPN and SVGIG (reference sequence). This CDR3 has 15 residues. CDR3 bases: TGTGCCTGGAGTGTGGGGCTTTCCTTAGGAGATACGCAGTATTTT. Translated: CAWSVGLSLGDTQYF.

This clonotype was counted ten times or more. The J gene is TRBJ2-5, the V gene TRBV28, with a possible D match to TRBD1 (5 bases). Germline V gene data show CDR1 as MDHEN and CDR2 as SYDVKM. The CDR3 spans 14 residues. Trimming cost V 3 bases and J 7 bases, with 15 bases left between them. The CDR3 sequence: CASSFFDLRGTQYF. Written as DNA, the CDR3 is TGTGCCAGCAGTTTTTTCGACCTAAGGGGGACCCAGTACTTC.

This clonotype occurred a few times. The chain recombines TRBV5-1 with TRBJ1-1; TRBD1 aligns across 9 bases. Looked up from germline, CDR1 is SGHRS and CDR2 is YFSETQ. The J segment lost 4 bases and the V segment lost 0 bases, leaving 13 bases of the junction unmatched. The CDR3 has 18 amino acids. CDR3 nucleotide sequence: TGCGCCAGCAGCTTGGAACCACAGGGGGCGTTAGTTGCCACTGAAGCTTTCTTT. Its translation is CASSLEPQGALVATEAFF.

The chain joins TRBV20-1 to TRBJ2-7; 9 nucleotides agree with TRBD1. V lost 1 base, J lost 3 bases, and 4 bases stayed unmatched. The CDR3 is made up of 14 amino acids. Germline CDR1 DFQATT, CDR2 SNEGSKA (reference sequence). The CDR3 protein is CSARVEGQGYEQYF. CDR3 coding DNA: TGCAGTGCTAGAGTGGAGGGACAGGGCTACGAGCAGTACTTC.

The chain carries TRBV28 and TRBJ2-7; a weak D match, TRBD2 (5 bases). The CDR3 length is 15 residues. From germline, CDR1 is MDHEN and CDR2 SYDVKM. The V gene lost 2 bases and the J gene lost 4 bases, with 15 bases spanning the gap. CDR3 in amino acids: CASSLPGSTHYEQYF. The CDR3 DNA sequence: TGTGCCAGCAGTTTACCGGGGTCCACCCATTACGAGCAGTACTTC.

As to this clonotype: Its ends do not fully match the called genes, so a read error is possible. Written as DNA, the CDR3 is TGCACTGCTAAAGCCCCACCTGGGACTAGCGGGGGACGAGGGGATACGCAGTATTTT. It yields the protein CTAKAPPGTSGGRGDTQYF. The chain links TRBV20-1 to TRBJ2-3, with 14 bases that match TRBD2. CDR1 DFQATT and CDR2 SNEGSKA come from the germline V gene (reference sequence). There are 19 residues in the CDR3.

The chain links TRBV6-5 to TRBJ1-1; D call uncertain. Trimming shortened V by 10 bases and J by 0 bases, and 15 bases separated the two germline ends. Per germline, CDR1 MNHEY and CDR2 SVGAGI. This CDR3 has 14 amino acids. CDR3 in amino acids: CATRRRVLNTEAFF. The CDR3 DNA is TGTGCCACCAGACGTAGGGTGCTGAACACTGAAGCTTTCTTT.

V gene TRBV6-5 combines with J gene TRBJ1-5, with a tentative D call TRBD1 (5 bases). CDR1 is MNHEY and CDR2 is SVGAGI in the germline V gene. V was clipped by 0 bases and J by 3 bases, with 12 bases between them. This CDR3 region has 16 residues. The CDR3 coding sequence is TGTGCCAGCAGTTACTCGGCGGGGGGGAACAATCAGCCCCAGCATTTT. It is translated as CASSYSAGGNNQPQHF.

This CDR3 reads CASSSTTQVSYEQYF. The CDR3 nucleotides are TGTGCCAGCAGTTCCACCACACAGGTTTCCTACGAGCAGTACTTC. The V and J genes are TRBV28 and TRBJ2-7; the D gene is possibly TRBD1 (5 bases). Germline CDR1 MDHEN, CDR2 SYDVKM. The CDR3 totals 15 residues. V was cut by 4 bases and J by 1 base, with 14 bases left in between.

This clonotype was counted ten times or more. V gene TRBV7-9 combines with J gene TRBJ2-1; 12 nucleotides line up with TRBD2. The CDR3 totals 14 residues. The V gene end was trimmed by 3 bases and the J gene end by 8 bases; junction bases not matched to a gene: 2. CDR1 is SEHNR and CDR2 is FQNEAQ in the germline V gene (reference sequence). The CDR3 DNA follows: TGTGCCAGCAGCTTGACTAGCGGGAGAGATGAGCAGTTCTTC. The encoded protein is CASSLTSGRDEQFF.

Judged by abundance, this clonotype is large. J is TRBJ1-6 and V is TRBV5-6; D is uncertain. Looked up from germline, CDR1 is SGHDT and CDR2 is YYEEEE. V was pared by 2 bases and J by 8 bases, with 8 bases between. This CDR3 is built from 13 residues. CDR3 loop: CASSFGRDSPLHF. The CDR3 DNA sequence: TGTGCCAGCAGCTTCGGGAGGGATTCACCCCTCCACTTT.

This CDR3 is CASSLDGPLNTGELFF. The CDR3 region has the DNA TGTGCCAGCAGCTTGGACGGACCCCTGAACACCGGGGAGCTGTTTTTT. The chain carries TRBV5-6 and TRBJ2-2; no clear D. Trimming removed 0 bases at V and 1 base at J, with 10 bases between. The CDR3 is 16 amino acids. Germline loops: CDR1 SGHDT, CDR2 YYEEEE.

The chain carries TRBV3-1 and TRBJ2-2; D not resolved. Trimming removed 5 bases from V and 4 bases from J, with 11 bases in between. CDR1 LGHDT and CDR2 YNNKEL come from the germline V gene (reference sequence). The CDR3 is 14 amino acids. The CDR3 loop is CASSSRWITGELFF. Written as DNA, the CDR3 is TGTGCCAGCAGCTCGAGGTGGATCACCGGGGAGCTGTTTTTT.

This chain uses TRBV7-3 with TRBJ2-3; D is undetermined. Germline values: CDR1 SGHTA, CDR2 FQGTGA. The CDR3 consists of 14 residues. Trimming cost V 4 bases and J 4 bases, with 12 bases left between them. CDR3 DNA: TGTGCCAGCAGCTCCCTCTCGACTTCAGATACGCAGTATTTT. Protein sequence: CASSSLSTSDTQYF.

This clonotype is termed large (0.1 to 1%). This chain uses TRBV7-2 with TRBJ2-1, with 10 bases that match TRBD1. The CDR3 runs 15 residues. V lost 6 bases to trimming and J lost 0 bases; unmatched junction nucleotides: 2. CDR1 is SGHTA and CDR2 is FQGNSA in the germline V gene. The CDR3 region is CASRRDRGSYNEQFF. CDR3 nucleotide sequence: TGTGCCAGCAGGCGGGACAGGGGCTCCTACAATGAGCAGTTCTTC. Using reference TRBV7-2 and TRBJ2-1 for the parts outside the CDR3, the full variable domain is GAGVSQSPSNKVTEKGKDVELRCDPISGHTALYWYRQSLGQGLEFLIYFQGNSAPDKSGLPSDRFSAERTGGSVSTLTIQRTQQEDSAVYLCASRRDRGSYNEQFFGPGTRLTVL.

This chain joins TRBV19 and TRBJ1-2; tentatively, D is TRBD1 (5 bases). This CDR3 region has 12 residues. Trimming took 2 bases from V and 6 from J, leaving 7 bases between them. CDR1 and CDR2 from the germline V gene are LNHDA and SQIVND (reference sequence). CDR3 nucleotides: TGTGCCAGTAGTATACAGGGAGATGGCTACACCTTC. Its protein is CASSIQGDGYTF.

The chain combines TRBV10-3 with TRBJ2-7; 9 bases align to TRBD2. The CDR3 is 15 amino acids. CDR1 and CDR2 from the germline V gene are ENHRY and SYGVKD. Trimming removed 2 bases from V and 3 bases from J; junction bases left unmatched: 5. CDR3: CAISEEGTSHYEQYF. DNA for the CDR3: TGTGCCATCAGTGAGGAGGGGACTAGCCACTACGAGCAGTACTTC.

There are a few counts of this clonotype. This sequence joins TRBV7-6 and TRBJ2-2, with TRBD1 matching over 7 bases. Germline V lookup: CDR1 SGHVS, CDR2 FNYEAQ. The CDR3 extends over 17 amino acids. The ends lost 3 bases at V and 8 bases at J; junction bases unmatched: 15. The CDR3 loop is CASSFIGYGTVQGELFF. The CDR3 bases are TGTGCCAGCAGCTTCATTGGTTATGGGACAGTTCAGGGGGAGCTGTTTTTT.

This clonotype was seen just once. The gene calls are TRBV6-5 and TRBJ2-7; D is possibly TRBD1 (5 bases). Deletions cut 2 bases from V and 3 bases from J, with 11 bases between. CDR3 length: 14 amino acids. Germline CDR1 and CDR2: MNHEY and SVGAGI. CDR3 region: CASSYGAEFYEQYF. For the CDR3, the DNA is TGTGCCAGCAGTTACGGGGCGGAATTCTACGAGCAGTACTTC.

The chain carries TRBV28 and TRBJ2-3; D gene ambiguous. V lost 5 bases and J 0 bases, leaving 6 bases between the germline ends. CDR1 is MDHEN, CDR2 SYDVKM, per germline. The CDR3 consists of 13 residues. The CDR3 DNA reads TGTGCCAGCAGTGCCTTAAGCACAGATACGCAGTATTTT. Translation gives CASSALSTDTQYF.

This clonotype appeared many times. The rearrangement joins TRBV20-1 to TRBJ2-2, with D possibly being TRBD2 (5 bases). Germline V CDR1 and CDR2: DFQATT, SNEGSKA (reference sequence). This CDR3 region has 15 residues. The V end lost 0 bases, the J end lost 3 bases, and 11 bases lay between the germline ends. In nucleotides, the CDR3 is TGCAGTGCTAGAGATACCGAGGGCTACACCGGGGAGCTGTTTTTT. Translated, it gives CSARDTEGYTGELFF.

In its sample, this clonotype was seen once. The junction departs from germline at one end; a sequencing error may be responsible. The chain couples TRBV23-1 to TRBJ2-5; TRBD2 is a possible D gene (7 bases). TRBV23-1 is noted as an ORF with a role that remains uncertain. The CDR3 spans 16 residues. DNA of the CDR3: TGCACCAGCAGTCAATCCCCCGGGGGGCGACAAGAGACCCAGTACTTC. Its translation is CTSSQSPGGRQETQYF.